The clone carrying this T cell receptor beta chain was observed at least ten times. Unique molecular identifiers tagged individual cDNA molecules. TCRdb re-analysed the 5' RACE reads in MiXCR, keeping a single row per CDR3 protein. The sample lists over 30,000 distinct CDR3 sequences; about 5.7% were seen once. This CDR3 region has 15 residues. Germline assignment: CDR1 WSHSY and CDR2 SAAADI. J gave up 2 bases and V 6 bases, and 6 bases lay outside the gene matches. The data were obtained in a study of early T cells in non-severe SARS-CoV-2 infection. For the study at large: Chains stayed unpaired after sequencing of bulk RNA from unsorted whole blood.

This receptor was identified in an adult who was a healthcare worker with PCR-confirmed SARS-CoV-2 infection or an uninfected control (not recorded which). The specimen sequenced was whole blood. The chain links TRBV10-2 to TRBJ2-5; 10 bases align to TRBD2. CDR3 sequence (DNA): TGCGCCAGCAGGGAGGGACTAGCGCCTCAAGAGACCCAGTACTTC. Its protein product is CASREGLAPQETQYF.